This entry concerns a single T cell receptor beta chain. Its antigen is currently unknown. The data stem from a study of early T cells in non-severe SARS-CoV-2 infection. Study at large: The study sequenced bulk RNA from unsorted whole blood, with chains unpaired.

Germline CDR1 reads KGHSH; CDR2 reads LQKENI. This CDR3 contains 14 residues. The V gene lost 4 bases and the J gene lost 5 bases, with 14 bases spanning the gap. The study, taken as a whole, reports: Anti-spike CD8 responses were favored by VDJdb matching, which missed private and CD4 specificities.

Unique molecular identifiers were attached to individual cDNA molecules. TCRdb fed the 5' RACE reads into MiXCR, producing one record per CDR3 protein. The profile shows approximately 70,000 distinct CDR3 sequences, 4.6% of them singletons. The chain joins TRBV18 to TRBJ1-1; unclear D gene. The TCR originated in an adult who was a healthcare worker with PCR-confirmed SARS-CoV-2 infection or an uninfected control (not recorded which). The donor label of this sample is uncertain. This specimen was whole blood, taken at baseline. CDR3 coding DNA: TGTGCCAGCTCACATACGGGATCCAAAACTGAAGCTTTCTTT. Encoded protein: CASSHTGSKTEAFF. The full variable domain, its missing parts supplied by reference TRBV18 and TRBJ1-1, is NAGVMQNPRHLVRRRGQEARLRCSPMKGHSHVYWYRQLPEEGLKFMVYLQKENIIDESGMPKERFSAEFPKEGPSILRIQQVVRGDSAAYFCASSHTGSKTEAFFGQGTRLTVV.